This TCR beta chain derives from a study of CD8 T cells in ankylosing spondylitis. Study-level results: The clones that were linked to disease were reported to be significantly enriched in matched synovial fluid samples from ankylosing spondylitis patients. Prior work had noted some motif variants in reactive arthritis blood and synovial fluid. A TCR beta motif made of several highly homologous variants seemed typical of ankylosing spondylitis blood.

At least ten counts were recorded for this clonotype. Antigen: not known. The CDR3 is 17 residues long. The V gene end was trimmed by 9 bases and the J gene end by 0 bases; junction bases not matched to a gene: 8. Germline loops: CDR1 KGHDR, CDR2 SFDVKD. The TCR beta libraries were generated through quantitative 5'-RACE incorporating molecular barcodes. TCRdb re-derived calls from the 5' RACE reads in MiXCR, one entry per CDR3 protein. This table has approximately 40,000 distinct CDR3 sequences, 6% appearing once. The chain has TRBV24-1 and TRBJ2-1, with 12 bases matching TRBD2. The source material was blood, either unsorted or a sorted T cell fraction (not recorded which). The TCR comes from a male donor with ankylosing spondylitis or in good health (not recorded which). CDR3 in amino acids: CATAEVTSGSSYNEQFF. In nucleotides, the CDR3 is TGTGCCACCGCCGAAGTGACTAGCGGGAGCTCCTACAATGAGCAGTTCTTC.